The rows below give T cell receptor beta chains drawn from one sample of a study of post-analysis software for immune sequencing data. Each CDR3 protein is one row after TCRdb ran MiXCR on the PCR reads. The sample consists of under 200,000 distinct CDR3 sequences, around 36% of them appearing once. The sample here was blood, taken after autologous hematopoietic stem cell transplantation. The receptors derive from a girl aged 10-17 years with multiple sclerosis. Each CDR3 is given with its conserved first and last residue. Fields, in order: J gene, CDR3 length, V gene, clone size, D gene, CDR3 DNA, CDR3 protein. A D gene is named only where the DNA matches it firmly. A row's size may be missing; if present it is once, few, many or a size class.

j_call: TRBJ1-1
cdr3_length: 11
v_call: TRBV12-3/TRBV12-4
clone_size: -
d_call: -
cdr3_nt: TGTGCCACGGGAATAGGGACTGAAGCTTTCTTT
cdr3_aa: CATGIGTEAFF

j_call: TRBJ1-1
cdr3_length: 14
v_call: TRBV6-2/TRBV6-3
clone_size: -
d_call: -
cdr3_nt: TGTGCCAGCAACAGGGACTTACCGAACACTGAAGCTTTCTTT
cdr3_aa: CASNRDLPNTEAFF

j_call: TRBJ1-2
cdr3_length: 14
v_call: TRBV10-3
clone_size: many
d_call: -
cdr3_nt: TGTGCCATCAGTGAAATACCCACTAACTATGGCTACACCTTC
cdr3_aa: CAISEIPTNYGYTF

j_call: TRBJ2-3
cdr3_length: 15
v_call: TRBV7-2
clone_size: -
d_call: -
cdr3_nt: TGTGTCAGCAGCTTAGCCGGGAGATCCGGAGATACGCAGTATTTT
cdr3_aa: CVSSLAGRSGDTQYF

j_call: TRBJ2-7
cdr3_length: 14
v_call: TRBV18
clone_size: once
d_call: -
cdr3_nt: TGTACCAGCTCGCACAGGGACTCCTACAATGAGCAGTACTTC
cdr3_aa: CTSSHRDSYNEQYF

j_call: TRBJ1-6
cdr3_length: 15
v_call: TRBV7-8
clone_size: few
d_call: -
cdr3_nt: TGTGCCAGCAGCCCAGTGCCTGAGCCTAATTCACCCCTCCACTTT
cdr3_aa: CASSPVPEPNSPLHF

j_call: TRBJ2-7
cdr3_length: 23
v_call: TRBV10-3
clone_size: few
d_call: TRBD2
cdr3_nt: TGTGCCATCAGTGAGCCAACGACACCCAGCGGGAGGGCCATGACGCCGGAAGGGTACGAGCAGTACTTC
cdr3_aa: CAISEPTTPSGRAMTPEGYEQYF

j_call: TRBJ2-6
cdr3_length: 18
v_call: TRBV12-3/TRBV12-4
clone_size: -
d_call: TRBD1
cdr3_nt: TGTGCCAGCAGACGCTTCGGACAGGGCCCCTCTGGGGCCAACGTCCTGACTTTC
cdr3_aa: CASRRFGQGPSGANVLTF

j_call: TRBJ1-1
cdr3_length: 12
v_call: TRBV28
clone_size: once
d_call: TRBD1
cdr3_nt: TGTGCCAGCGATACAGGGGGCGCCAGGGCTTTCTTT
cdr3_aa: CASDTGGARAFF

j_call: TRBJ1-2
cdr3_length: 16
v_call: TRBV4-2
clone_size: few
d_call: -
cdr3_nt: TGTGCCAGCAGCCAAGAACTGGTTCCTGACGAGGGGGGCTACACCTTC
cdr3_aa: CASSQELVPDEGGYTF

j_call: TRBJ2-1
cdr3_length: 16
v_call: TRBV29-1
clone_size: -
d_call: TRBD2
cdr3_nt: TGCAGCGTTAAAGGTACTAGCGGCCACTCCTACAATGAGCAGTTCTTC
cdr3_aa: CSVKGTSGHSYNEQFF

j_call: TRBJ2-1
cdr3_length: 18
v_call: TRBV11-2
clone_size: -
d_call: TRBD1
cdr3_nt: TGTGCCAGCAGCTCCGGGACAGGGGGGACTGCGGGGTACAATGAGCAGTTCTTC
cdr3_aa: CASSSGTGGTAGYNEQFF

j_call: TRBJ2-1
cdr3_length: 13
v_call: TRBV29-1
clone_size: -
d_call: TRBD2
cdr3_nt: TGCAGCGTTGAAACTAGCGGGAGGTGTGAGCAGTTCTTC
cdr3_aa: CSVETSGRCEQFF

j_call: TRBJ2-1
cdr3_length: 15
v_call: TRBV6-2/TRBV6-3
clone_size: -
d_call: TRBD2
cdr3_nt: TGTGCCAGCAGCCTTAGCGGGCACCAAGTCTATGAGCAGTTCTTC
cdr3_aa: CASSLSGHQVYEQFF

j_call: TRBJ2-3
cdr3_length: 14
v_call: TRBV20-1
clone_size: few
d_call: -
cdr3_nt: TGCAGTGCTAGGGGGGTCGTAGGGACAGATACGCAGTATTTT
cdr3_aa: CSARGVVGTDTQYF

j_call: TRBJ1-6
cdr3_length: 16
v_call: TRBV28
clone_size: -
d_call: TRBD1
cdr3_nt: TGTGCCAGCAACTACCAGGGGGGCAGCCTTAATTCACCCCTCCACTTT
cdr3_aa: CASNYQGGSLNSPLHF

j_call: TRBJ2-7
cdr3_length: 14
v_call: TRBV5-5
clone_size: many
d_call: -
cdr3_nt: TGTGCCAGCAGCTTGATTACGTCTTCCTACGAGCAGTACTTC
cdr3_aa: CASSLITSSYEQYF

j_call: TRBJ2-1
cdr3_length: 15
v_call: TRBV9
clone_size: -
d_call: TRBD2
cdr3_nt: TGTGCCAGCAGCGTAATAGCGGGAGGTGACAATGAGCAGTTCTTC
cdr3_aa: CASSVIAGGDNEQFF

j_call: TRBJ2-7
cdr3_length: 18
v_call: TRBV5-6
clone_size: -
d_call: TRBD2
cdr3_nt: TGTGCCAGCAGCTTGGGACTAGCGGGCGTGGACAGCTCCTACGAGCAGTACTTC
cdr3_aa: CASSLGLAGVDSSYEQYF

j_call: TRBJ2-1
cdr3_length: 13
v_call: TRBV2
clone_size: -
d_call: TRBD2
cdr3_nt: TGTGCCAGCAGGGCCTTCGGGAGGAATGAGCAGTTCTTC
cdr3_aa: CASRAFGRNEQFF

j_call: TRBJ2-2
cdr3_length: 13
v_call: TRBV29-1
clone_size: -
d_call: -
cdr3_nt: TGCAGCGTTGGTGGACAGTCAACCGGGGAGCTGTTTTTT
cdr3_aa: CSVGGQSTGELFF

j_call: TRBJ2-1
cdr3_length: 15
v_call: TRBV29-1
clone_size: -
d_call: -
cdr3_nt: TGCAGCACGCGGGTGACCACGAGCTCCTACAATGAGCAGTTCTTC
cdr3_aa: CSTRVTTSSYNEQFF

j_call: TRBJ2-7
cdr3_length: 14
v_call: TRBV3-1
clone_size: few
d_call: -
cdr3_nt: TGTGCCAGCAGCCAGGATAGCGACTCCTACGAGCAGTACTTC
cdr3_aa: CASSQDSDSYEQYF

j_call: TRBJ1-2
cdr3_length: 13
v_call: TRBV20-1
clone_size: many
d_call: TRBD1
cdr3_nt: TGCAGTGCTAGGGACAGGGGGAACTATGGCTACACCTTC
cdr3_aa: CSARDRGNYGYTF

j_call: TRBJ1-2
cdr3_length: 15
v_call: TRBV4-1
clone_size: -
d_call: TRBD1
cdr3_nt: TGCGCCAGCAGCCACCGGGACAGGGATAGCTATGGCTACACCTTC
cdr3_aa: CASSHRDRDSYGYTF

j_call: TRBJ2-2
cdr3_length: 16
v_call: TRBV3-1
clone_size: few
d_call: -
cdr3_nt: TGTGCCAGCAGCCCCGCTTTAGGGGTCCTTGCCGGGGAGCTGTTTTTT
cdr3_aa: CASSPALGVLAGELFF

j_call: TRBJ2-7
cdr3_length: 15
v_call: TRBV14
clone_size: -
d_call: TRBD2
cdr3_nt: TGTGCCAGCAGCCAAGGACTAGCGGGATTCTACGAGCAGTACTTC
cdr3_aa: CASSQGLAGFYEQYF

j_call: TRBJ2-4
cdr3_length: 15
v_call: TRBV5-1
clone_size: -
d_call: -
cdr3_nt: TGCGCCAGCAGCTTGGTCCCGGAAACCAAAAACATTCAGTACTTC
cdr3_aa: CASSLVPETKNIQYF

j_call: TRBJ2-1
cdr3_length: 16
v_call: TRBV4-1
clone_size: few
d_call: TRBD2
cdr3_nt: TGCGCCAGCAGCCAAGATCAAGCGGGAGATTTCAATGAGCAGTTCTTC
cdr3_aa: CASSQDQAGDFNEQFF

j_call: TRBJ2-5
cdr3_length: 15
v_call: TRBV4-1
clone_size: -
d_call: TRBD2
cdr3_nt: TGCGCCAGCAGCCAAGATGGCAGCGGGGGGGAGACCCAGTACTTC
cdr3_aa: CASSQDGSGGETQYF

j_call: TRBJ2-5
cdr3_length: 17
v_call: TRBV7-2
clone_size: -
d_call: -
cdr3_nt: TGTGCCAGCAACTTAGCTCGGTCGCAGGGGTTCCAAGAGACCCAGTACTTC
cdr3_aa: CASNLARSQGFQETQYF

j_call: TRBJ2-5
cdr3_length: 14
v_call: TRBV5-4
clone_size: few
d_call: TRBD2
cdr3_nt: TGTGCCAGCAGCTCATACGGACTAGCGGGCGGGCAGTACTTC
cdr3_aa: CASSSYGLAGGQYF

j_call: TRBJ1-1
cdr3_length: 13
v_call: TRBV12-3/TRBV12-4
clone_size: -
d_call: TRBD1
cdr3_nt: TGTGCCAGCAGTATCGGGACAGGTAATGAAGCTTTCTTT
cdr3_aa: CASSIGTGNEAFF

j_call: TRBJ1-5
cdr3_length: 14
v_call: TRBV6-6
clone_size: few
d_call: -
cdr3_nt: TGTGCCAGCAGTGCGGGGTGGGGGAATCAGCCCCAGCATTTT
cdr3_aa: CASSAGWGNQPQHF

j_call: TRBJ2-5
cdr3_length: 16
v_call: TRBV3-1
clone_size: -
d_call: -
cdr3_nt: TGTGCCAGCAGCCAAGAAAGGCCAGGGGGGAGAGAGACCCAGTACTTC
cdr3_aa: CASSQERPGGRETQYF

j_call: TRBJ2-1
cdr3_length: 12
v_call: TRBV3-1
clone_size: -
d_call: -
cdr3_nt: TGTGCCAGCAGCCATCGGGTTCGTGAGCAGTTCTTC
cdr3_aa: CASSHRVREQFF

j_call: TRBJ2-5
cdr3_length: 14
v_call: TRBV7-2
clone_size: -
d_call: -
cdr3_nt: TGTGCCAGCAGCTTAGGCAGGGATGGGGAGACCCAGTACTTC
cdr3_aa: CASSLGRDGETQYF

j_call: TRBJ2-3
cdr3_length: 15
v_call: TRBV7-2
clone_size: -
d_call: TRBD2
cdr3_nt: TGTGCCAGCAGCTTACCTAGCGGGAGTACAGATACGCAGTATTTT
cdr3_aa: CASSLPSGSTDTQYF

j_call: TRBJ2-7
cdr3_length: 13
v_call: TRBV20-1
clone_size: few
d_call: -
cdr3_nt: TGCAGTGCCTCGACTAGTTCCGGCTACGAGCAGTACTTC
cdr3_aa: CSASTSSGYEQYF

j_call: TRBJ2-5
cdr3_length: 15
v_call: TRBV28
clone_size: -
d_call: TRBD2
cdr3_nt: TGTGCCAGCAGTTCTCGACTAGCGGGAGTGGAGACCCAGTACTTC
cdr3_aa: CASSSRLAGVETQYF

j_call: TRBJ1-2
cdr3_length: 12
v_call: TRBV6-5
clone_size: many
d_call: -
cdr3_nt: TGTGCCAGCAGTTCTAGGGTGTATGGCTACACCTTC
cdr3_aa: CASSSRVYGYTF